This passage covers 30 T cell receptor beta chains from one sample sequenced in a study of Ad26.COV2.S vaccination and SARS-CoV-2 variants. Assay: immunoSEQ multiplex PCR; the TCRdb copy retains only in-frame clones and omits some. The data hold hundreds of thousands of clones, with approximately 85% observed a single time. Treatment described: about 20 received Ad26.COV2.S at low or high dose, single or two shots; roughly 5 received placebo; per-sample allocation not given. Following the first vaccine or placebo injection, samples were taken on day 63. The sequencing here drew on peripheral blood, taken in a trial of Ad26.COV2.S vaccine versus placebo. These TCRs come from a person aged 18-60 years who received the Ad26.COV2.S COVID-19 vaccine or a placebo.

As DNA, the CDR3 is TGTGCCAGCAGTGAGGGACTAGTTGGTGAGCAGTTCTTC. As protein: CASSEGLVGEQFF. The chain uses TRBV12-3 or TRBV12-4 and TRBJ2-1; 8 positions agree with TRBD2. This CDR3 contains 13 residues. V was clipped by 5 bases and J by 9 bases; unmatched bases: 6.

This clone was seen once. The CDR3, as DNA: TGTGCCAGCAGTGGAGTACTAAATGAGCAGTTCTTC. Protein sequence: CASSGVLNEQFF. The chain uses TRBV25-1 and TRBJ2-1; D is uncertain. The CDR3 is made up of 12 amino acids. The germline V gene encodes CDR1 MGHDK and CDR2 SYGVNS. Trimming left V 4 bases short and J 7 bases short, with 8 bases between.

The V gene is TRBV29-1, the J gene TRBJ2-1; D may be TRBD2 (6 bases). The CDR3 totals 15 residues. In germline, CDR1 is SQVTM, CDR2 ANQGSEA. V was trimmed by 1 base and J by 0 bases, leaving 10 bases between them. The CDR3 bases are TGCAGCGTTGAAGGGCGGGACTTCTCCTACAATGAGCAGTTCTTC. Protein: CSVEGRDFSYNEQFF.

The chain recombines TRBV7-2 with TRBJ2-2; possible D gene TRBD1, 6 bases. The V gene lost 6 bases and the J gene lost 3 bases, with 8 bases spanning the gap. The CDR3 length is 13 residues. Germline loops: CDR1 SGHTA, CDR2 FQGNSA. This chain's CDR3 is CASRTGHTGELFF. The CDR3 DNA follows: TGTGCCAGCAGAACAGGGCACACCGGGGAGCTGTTTTTT.

The CDR3 spells CASRPTTGHYYGYTF. For the CDR3, the DNA is TGTGCCAGCAGACCTACTACGGGACACTACTATGGCTACACCTTC. V is TRBV28 and J is TRBJ1-2, with a tentative D call TRBD1 (6 bases). Germline CDR1 reads MDHEN; CDR2 reads SYDVKM. There are 15 residues in the CDR3. The V end was cut by 6 bases, the J end by 3 bases, with 17 bases between.

This chain links TRBV6-2 or TRBV6-3 with TRBJ2-7, with 9 bases identical to TRBD2. Per the germline V gene, CDR1 is MNHEY and CDR2 is SVGEGT. The CDR3 length is 15 residues. J was trimmed by 4 bases and V by 2 bases; bases with no gene match: 6. The CDR3 DNA is TGTGCCAGCAGTTACGGGACTAGCCTTGCGTACGAGCAGTACTTC. Residues: CASSYGTSLAYEQYF.

The sample holds one count of this clone. The V call is TRBV28, the J call TRBJ2-1; 14 nucleotides agree with TRBD2. Germline V CDR1 and CDR2: MDHEN, SYDVKM. V lost 4 bases to trimming and J lost 1 base; unmatched junction nucleotides: 3. The length of the CDR3 is 17 residues. The chain's CDR3 is CASSSRTSGRSYNEQFF. The CDR3 nucleotides are TGTGCCAGCAGTTCAAGGACTAGCGGGAGGTCCTACAATGAGCAGTTCTTC.

The chain is built from TRBV6-4 and TRBJ2-7; a weak D match, TRBD1 (6 bases). The CDR3 consists of 17 residues. The V gene lost 2 bases and the J gene lost 3 bases, with 20 bases spanning the gap. CDR1 MRHNA and CDR2 SNTAGT come from the germline V gene. The chain's CDR3 is CASSDPPPAQGGYEQYF. The CDR3 DNA is TGTGCCAGCAGTGACCCGCCTCCGGCACAAGGGGGCTACGAGCAGTACTTC.

This clone appeared a few times. The chain joins TRBV3-1 (or the pseudogene TRBV3-2) to TRBJ2-3; TRBD2 might be the D (6 bases). The V end was cut by 2 bases, the J end by 0 bases, with 15 bases between. This CDR3 spans 17 amino acids. CDR1 and CDR2 from the germline V gene are LGHDT and YNNKEL (reference sequence). CDR3 residues: CASSQMGGFSSTDTQYF. CDR3 coding DNA: TGTGCCAGCAGCCAAATGGGGGGATTCTCTAGCACAGATACGCAGTATTTT.

The chain carries TRBV6-2 or TRBV6-3 and TRBJ2-5; the D gene is possibly TRBD2 (5 bases). This CDR3 is 14 amino acids long. The V and J ends lost 4 bases and 1 base respectively, with 10 bases between them. CDR1 and CDR2 (germline): MNHEY, SVGEGT. CDR3 loop: CASSSWRVQETQYF. The DNA for the CDR3 is TGTGCCAGCAGTTCCTGGCGGGTCCAAGAGACCCAGTACTTC.

In its sample, this clone was seen once. The chain links TRBV7-6 to TRBJ2-3; a weak D match, TRBD2 (6 bases). Looked up from germline, CDR1 is SGHVS and CDR2 is FNYEAQ. V gave up 5 bases and J gave up 0 bases, with 15 bases separating them. The CDR3 totals 16 residues. The CDR3 DNA sequence: TGTGCCAGCAGCGCCTGGAATGGGGGGAGCACAGATACGCAGTATTTT. This sequence encodes CASSAWNGGSTDTQYF. Using reference TRBV7-6 and TRBJ2-3 for the parts outside the CDR3, the full variable domain is GAGVSQSPRYKVTKRGQDVALRCDPISGHVSLYWYRQALGQGPEFLTYFNYEAQQDKSGLPNDRFSAERPEGSISTLTIQRTEQRDSAMYRCASSAWNGGSTDTQYFGPGTRLTVL.

The CDR3 loop reads CASSLGTGASEAKNIQYF. The CDR3 nucleotides read TGTGCCAGCAGCTTAGGGACCGGCGCGAGTGAAGCCAAAAACATTCAGTACTTC. V gene TRBV13 combines with J gene TRBJ2-4; D not certain. Deletions cut 0 bases from V and 0 bases from J, with 15 bases between. The CDR3 spans 18 residues. Looked up from germline, CDR1 is PRHDT and CDR2 is FYEKMQ (reference sequence).

The chain is built from TRBV10-3 and TRBJ2-3; D is undetermined. Trimming cost V 6 bases and J 2 bases, with 6 bases left between them. From germline, CDR1 is ENHRY and CDR2 SYGVKD. The CDR3 contains 12 residues. The CDR3 sequence is CAIRADTDTQYF. As DNA, the CDR3 is TGTGCCATCAGGGCCGACACAGATACGCAGTATTTT.

The CDR3 protein is CASSESILGSGNTIYF. The CDR3 DNA is TGCGCCAGCAGTGAGTCGATATTAGGTTCTGGAAACACCATATATTTT. The chain combines TRBV10-1 with TRBJ1-3; the D is unclear. The CDR3 consists of 16 residues. Trimming stripped 0 bases from V and 1 base from J, with 10 bases between. The germline gives CDR1 WNHNN, CDR2 SYGVQD (reference sequence).

This rearrangement joins TRBV11-3 to TRBJ2-7; TRBD1 might be the D (6 bases). The germline V gene encodes CDR1 SGHNT and CDR2 YENEEA. The germline V and J ends were trimmed by 0 bases and 2 bases, with 14 bases remaining between them. The CDR3 runs to 16 residues. The CDR3 nucleotides are TGTGCCAGCAGCTTAGATGGTACACAGGGCACCTACGAGCAGTACTTC. Residues: CASSLDGTQGTYEQYF.

V gene TRBV18 combines with J gene TRBJ1-1; possibly TRBD1 for D (6 bases). V lost 2 bases to trimming and J lost 1 base, with 17 bases between them. CDR1 is KGHSH, CDR2 LQKENI, per germline. The CDR3 is 17 amino acids. CDR3 loop: CASSPTPVDRGNTEAFF. CDR3 DNA: TGTGCCAGCTCACCAACCCCTGTGGACAGAGGGAACACTGAAGCTTTCTTT. The full variable domain, with the rest looked up from reference TRBV18 and TRBJ1-1, is NAGVMQNPRHLVRRRGQEARLRCSPMKGHSHVYWYRQLPEEGLKFMVYLQKENIIDESGMPKERFSAEFPKEGPSILRIQQVVRGDSAAYFCASSPTPVDRGNTEAFFGQGTRLTVV.

The chain combines TRBV6-2 or TRBV6-3 with TRBJ1-4; D is unclear. This CDR3 spans 17 amino acids. Germline-derived CDR1 and CDR2 are MNHEY and SVGEGT. Trimming removed 5 bases from V and 8 bases from J, with 24 bases in between. The CDR3 sequence is CASSQSYSGGLGEKLFF. The CDR3 bases are TGTGCCAGCAGTCAATCGTATTCTGGCGGGTTGGGCGAAAAACTGTTTTTT.

The rearrangement uses TRBV19 and TRBJ1-2, with D possibly TRBD1 on 5 matching bases. CDR1 is LNHDA and CDR2 is SQIVND in the germline V gene (reference sequence). V gave up 1 base and J gave up 2 bases, with 23 bases separating them. The CDR3 runs 19 residues. This chain's CDR3 is CASSIVSGRDGGPNYGYTF. The CDR3 coding sequence is TGTGCCAGTAGTATAGTTTCGGGCCGTGATGGGGGTCCCAACTATGGCTACACCTTC.

The V gene is TRBV7-2, the J gene TRBJ2-7; unclear D gene. CDR3 length: 15 amino acids. Germline CDR1 reads SGHTA; CDR2 reads FQGNSA. V dropped 0 bases and J dropped 0 bases, with 9 bases sitting between them. The CDR3 reads CASSLAAGSSYEQYF. CDR3 bases: TGTGCCAGCAGCTTAGCGGCAGGAAGCTCCTACGAGCAGTACTTC.

The chain carries TRBV3-1 (or the pseudogene TRBV3-2) and TRBJ2-7; TRBD1 might be the D (6 bases). The ends were cut back, 4 bases at V and 5 bases at J, with 18 bases in the middle. CDR1 is LGHDT, CDR2 YNNKEL, per germline (reference sequence). This CDR3 is 15 amino acids long. The CDR3 reads CASSLSWQGRDEQYF. The DNA of the CDR3 is TGTGCCAGCAGCCTTAGCTGGCAGGGGCGGGACGAGCAGTACTTC.

This CDR3 reads CASSSLTGSYGYTF. Here the CDR3 DNA reads TGTGCCAGTAGTAGCCTGACAGGAAGCTATGGCTACACCTTC. V is TRBV19 and J is TRBJ1-2, with a possible D match to TRBD1 (6 bases). The germline gives CDR1 LNHDA, CDR2 SQIVND (reference sequence). This CDR3 is 14 amino acids long. Trimming left V 4 bases short and J 4 bases short, with 13 bases between.

This chain joins TRBV6-5 and TRBJ2-3; D unclear. Germline V CDR1 and CDR2: MNHEY, SVGAGI. The CDR3 is 12 residues long. Trimming left V 6 bases short and J 3 bases short, with 7 bases between. CDR3 bases: TGTGCCAGCAGATCCAGTACAGATACGCAGTATTTT. Encoded protein: CASRSSTDTQYF.

The V and J genes are TRBV2 and TRBJ1-4; TRBD1 aligns across 7 bases. Trimming removed 6 bases from V and 7 bases from J; junction bases left unmatched: 8. This CDR3 has 14 residues. CDR1 and CDR2 (germline): SNHLY, FYNNEI. The CDR3 region is CASRKEGAAEKLFF. As DNA, the CDR3 is TGTGCCAGCAGAAAAGAGGGGGCGGCTGAAAAACTGTTTTTT. The variable domain in full, completed from reference TRBV2 and TRBJ1-4, reads EPEVTQTPSHQVTQMGQEVILRCVPISNHLYFYWYRQILGQKVEFLVSFYNNEISEKSEIFDDQFSVERPDGSNFTLKIRSTKLEDSAMYFCASRKEGAAEKLFFGSGTQLSVL.

This chain joins TRBV5-1 and TRBJ2-7; 9 bases align to TRBD1. V dropped 3 bases and J dropped 3; count of bases not matched to a gene: 4. This CDR3 is built from 14 residues. Germline values: CDR1 SGHRS, CDR2 YFSETQ. This chain's CDR3 is CASSSGTGYYEQYF. CDR3 in DNA: TGCGCCAGCAGCTCGGGGACAGGGTACTACGAGCAGTACTTC.

The genes are TRBV19 and TRBJ2-4; D perhaps matches TRBD2 (5 bases). Germline assignment: CDR1 LNHDA and CDR2 SQIVND (reference sequence). V was trimmed by 8 bases and J by 1 base, leaving 9 bases between them. CDR3 length equals 13 residues. As DNA, the CDR3 is TGTGCCAGTTGCGGGCCTGCCAAAAACATTCAGTACTTC. It yields the protein CASCGPAKNIQYF.

The chain recombines TRBV14 with TRBJ2-3; the match to TRBD1 covers 11 bases. After removal of 3 bases from V and 4 bases from J, the junction contained 3 bases not matched to a gene. The CDR3 extends over 15 amino acids. Germline CDR1 SGHDN, CDR2 FVKESK. DNA for the CDR3: TGTGCCAGCAGCCAGGACAGGGGGCTTTCAGATACGCAGTATTTT. Translated: CASSQDRGLSDTQYF. The full variable domain, completed using reference TRBV14 and TRBJ2-3, is EAGVTQFPSHSVIEKGQTVTLRCDPISGHDNLYWYRRVMGKEIKFLLHFVKESKQDESGMPNNRFLAERTGGTYSTLKVQPAELEDSGVYFCASSQDRGLSDTQYFGPGTRLTVL.

The rearrangement uses TRBV3-1 (or the pseudogene TRBV3-2) and TRBJ2-7; the match to TRBD2 covers 10 bases. This CDR3 has 15 amino acids. Unmatched junction bases numbered 8, after V lost 4 bases and J lost 5 bases. CDR1 LGHDT and CDR2 YNNKEL come from the germline V gene (reference sequence). The CDR3 bases are TGTGCCAGCAGCCCCTACAGCGGGAGGGCCCACGAGCAGTACTTC. Residues: CASSPYSGRAHEQYF.

The chain couples TRBV6-5 to TRBJ2-1; D gene ambiguous. V was shortened by 0 bases and J by 4 bases, with 10 bases between the two germline ends. The CDR3 is made up of 15 amino acids. Germline loops: CDR1 MNHEY, CDR2 SVGAGI. The CDR3 bases are TGTGCCAGCAGTTACTCCCAGGCGATATACAATGAGCAGTTCTTC. It yields the protein CASSYSQAIYNEQFF.

The rearrangement uses TRBV5-1 and TRBJ2-2; 10 bases match TRBD2. V shed 4 bases, J shed 10 bases, and the junction held 10 bases outside the gene matches. CDR1 and CDR2 (germline): SGHRS, YFSETQ. The CDR3 extends over 15 amino acids. CDR3 DNA: TGCGCCAGCAGCCCCCTGAGCGGGAGGGCAGAGGAGCTGTTTTTT. It specifies CASSPLSGRAEELFF.

The chain is built from TRBV6-5 and TRBJ2-5, with a weak D call TRBD1 (5 bases). This CDR3 has 13 amino acids. Trimming removed 5 bases at V and 6 bases at J, with 13 bases between. CDR1 and CDR2 from the germline V gene are MNHEY and SVGAGI. The CDR3 spells CASSLTGVQTQYF. CDR3 nucleotides: TGTGCCAGCAGTCTCACAGGAGTCCAGACCCAGTACTTC.